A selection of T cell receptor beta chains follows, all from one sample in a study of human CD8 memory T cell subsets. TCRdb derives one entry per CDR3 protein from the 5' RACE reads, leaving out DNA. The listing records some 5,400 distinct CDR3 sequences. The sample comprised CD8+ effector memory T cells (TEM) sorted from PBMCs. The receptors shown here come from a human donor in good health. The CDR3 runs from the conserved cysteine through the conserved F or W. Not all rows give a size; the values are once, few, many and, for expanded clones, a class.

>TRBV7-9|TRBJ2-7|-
CASSSSFGPKYEQYF
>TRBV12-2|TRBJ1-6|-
CASRLGVGQGADSPLHF
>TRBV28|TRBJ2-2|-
CASSLLTSGMNTGELFF
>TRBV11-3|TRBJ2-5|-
CASSPLSGDQETQYF
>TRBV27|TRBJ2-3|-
CASSGLALTDTQYF
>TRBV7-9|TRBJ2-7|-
CASSPSGKHEQYF
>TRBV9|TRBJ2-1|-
CASSSPPGTEQFF
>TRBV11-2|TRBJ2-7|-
CASWGHPSYEQYF
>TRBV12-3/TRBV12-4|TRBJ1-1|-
CASSFGRGTEAFF
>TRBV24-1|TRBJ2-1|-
CATSSGGGNEQFF
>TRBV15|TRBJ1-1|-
CATSDRVNTEAFF
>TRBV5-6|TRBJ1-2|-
CASSDGQVFSVYGYTF
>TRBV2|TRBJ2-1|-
CASSEAGLVQGVDEQFF
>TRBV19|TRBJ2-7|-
CASSWGTGVSEQYF
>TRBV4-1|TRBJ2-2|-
CASSQEQGSTGELFF
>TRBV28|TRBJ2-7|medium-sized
CASSLWVGAAGEQYF
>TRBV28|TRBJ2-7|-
CASSPIQHEHYEQYF
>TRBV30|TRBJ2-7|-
CAWSWRGPDPYEQYF
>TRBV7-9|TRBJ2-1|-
CASSSPLSQEDYNEQFF
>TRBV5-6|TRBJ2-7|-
CASSLGGEGYEQYF
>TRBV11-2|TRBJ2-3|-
CASSLLGQLADTQYF
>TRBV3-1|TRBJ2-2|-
CASSQTRLSDGELFF
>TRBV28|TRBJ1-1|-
CASSSPGTGVSTEAFF
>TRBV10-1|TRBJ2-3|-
CASSESSTGGTDTQYF
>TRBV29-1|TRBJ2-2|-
CSVETSGYTGELFF
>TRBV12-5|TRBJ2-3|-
CASGLHRTDTQYF
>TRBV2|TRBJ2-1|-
CASSEGQSLEQFF
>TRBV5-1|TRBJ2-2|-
CASSTRETNTGELFF
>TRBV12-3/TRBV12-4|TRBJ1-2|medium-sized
CASSLLDRVGYGYTF
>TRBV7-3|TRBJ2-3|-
CASSLLGGADTQYF
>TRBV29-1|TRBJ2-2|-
CSVEVEAGPTGELFF
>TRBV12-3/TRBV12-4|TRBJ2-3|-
CATNTGPSDTQYF
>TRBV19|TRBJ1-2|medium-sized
CASDQTGGFVYGYTF
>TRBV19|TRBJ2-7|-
CASSPLAGDSYEQYF
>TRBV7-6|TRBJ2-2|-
CASSAPGQGRSGELFF
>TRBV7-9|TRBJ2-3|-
CASSLVGDNTDTQYF
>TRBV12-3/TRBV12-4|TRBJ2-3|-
CASSLIGGTTDTQYF
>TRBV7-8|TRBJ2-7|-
CASSLRHGNEQYF
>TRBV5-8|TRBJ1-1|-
CASSWTLWNTEAFF
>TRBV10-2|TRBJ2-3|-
CASNLAGEEDTQYF
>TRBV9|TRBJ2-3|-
CASSVVSGGSTDTQYF
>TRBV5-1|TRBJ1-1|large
CASSKRTGQNTEAFF
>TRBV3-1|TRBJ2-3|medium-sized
CASSQEGADTQYF
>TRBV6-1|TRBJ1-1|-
CASSDRENTEAFF
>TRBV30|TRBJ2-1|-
CAWTGTDTSYNEQFF
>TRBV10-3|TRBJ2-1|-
CAISESKFTGYEDEQFF
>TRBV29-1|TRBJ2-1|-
CSVEVRDRVRFEQFF
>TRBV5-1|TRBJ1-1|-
CASSLAQGSGNTEAFF
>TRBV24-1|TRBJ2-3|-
CATSDTTGTGPTDTQYF
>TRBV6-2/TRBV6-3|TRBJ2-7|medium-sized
CASSFPISEQYF
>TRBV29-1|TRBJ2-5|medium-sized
CSVEDPIAGAGLQETQYF
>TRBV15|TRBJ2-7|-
CATSRTWTGVDDEQYF
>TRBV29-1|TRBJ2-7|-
CSVDKGYEQYF
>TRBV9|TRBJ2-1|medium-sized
CASSAPLYNEQFF
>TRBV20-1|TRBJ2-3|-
CSAKTSGGHKKITDTQYF
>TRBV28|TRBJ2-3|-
CASSNSASGTDTQYF
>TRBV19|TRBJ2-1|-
CASSVGQGAYNEQFF